The 21 T cell receptor beta chains listed next were all sequenced from one sample in a study of blood T cell repertoires in COVID-19. Clones were read by immunoSEQ multiplex PCR, and TCRdb kept only the in-frame ones, dropping some. The sample shows more than 200,000 clones, approximately 81% of them seen only once. Sequencing was done on a sample of peripheral blood. The receptors were gathered from a man aged 55 to 69 with acute or convalescent COVID-19.

V usage is TRBV6-2 or TRBV6-3 and J usage is TRBJ1-6, with D possibly TRBD1 on 5 matching bases. Germline CDR1 is MNHEY and CDR2 is SVGEGT. V was cut by 1 base and J by 9 bases, with 10 bases left in between. CDR3 length: 14 amino acids. CDR3 region: CASSYWRGFSPLHF. The CDR3 DNA sequence: TGTGCCAGCAGTTACTGGAGGGGTTTTTCACCCCTCCACTTT.

This clone was observed at least ten times. This chain links TRBV7-9 with TRBJ2-5, with 7 bases aligning to TRBD1. Germline-derived CDR1 and CDR2 are SEHNR and FQNEAQ (reference sequence). The CDR3 runs 14 residues. Trimming took 3 bases from V and 5 from J; bases not matched to a gene: 6. The CDR3 reads CASSFGQVVETQYF. CDR3 DNA sequence: TGTGCCAGCAGCTTCGGACAGGTGGTTGAGACCCAGTACTTC.

A single count supports this clone. V usage is TRBV5-4 and J usage is TRBJ1-1, with D possibly being TRBD1 (6 bases). Per germline, CDR1 SGHNT and CDR2 YYREEE (reference sequence). With 3 bases removed from V and 1 base from J, the gap between germline ends came to 13 bases. CDR3 length: 15 amino acids. CDR3 loop: CASSSTDSWNTEAFF. Here the CDR3 DNA reads TGTGCCAGCAGCTCGACGGACAGTTGGAACACTGAAGCTTTCTTT.

Here the CDR3 reads CASSLGVTNEKLFF. CDR3 DNA: TGCGCCAGCAGCTTAGGGGTCACTAATGAAAAACTGTTTTTT. J is TRBJ1-4 and V is TRBV5-1; possible D gene TRBD1, 5 bases. The CDR3 spans 14 residues. Germline V gene data show CDR1 as SGHRS and CDR2 as YFSETQ. V shed 2 bases and J shed 2 bases, with 7 bases lying between them.

The chain recombines TRBV5-6 with TRBJ1-4; TRBD1 aligns across 12 bases. The V gene's germline CDR1 is SGHDT and CDR2 YYEEEE. The CDR3 is 16 residues long. Unmatched junction bases numbered 9, after V lost 4 bases and J lost 8 bases. The CDR3 here is CASSLGGQGAYEKLFF. CDR3 nucleotide sequence: TGTGCCAGCAGCCTGGGGGGACAGGGGGCGTACGAAAAACTGTTTTTT.

V usage is TRBV11-3 and J usage is TRBJ2-3; D is ambiguous. Per germline, CDR1 SGHNT and CDR2 YENEEA. The CDR3 length is 14 residues. The V end was cut by 5 bases, the J end by 2 bases, with 11 bases between. CDR3 sequence (DNA): TGTGCCAGCAGCGACGGCGGAAACACAGATACGCAGTATTTT. Protein product: CASSDGGNTDTQYF.

This sequence joins TRBV7-8 and TRBJ1-5; D is perhaps TRBD1 (6 bases). Trimming took 3 bases from V and 4 from J, leaving 13 bases between them. Germline V gene sequence: CDR1 SGHVS, CDR2 FQNEAQ. The CDR3 has 15 residues. The CDR3 DNA sequence: TGTGCCAGCAGCTTCGGATGGGGGCGGAATCAGCCCCAGCATTTT. Its translation is CASSFGWGRNQPQHF.

The chain is built from TRBV5-5 and TRBJ2-5; possibly TRBD1 for D (6 bases). The CDR3 extends over 16 amino acids. The V end was cut by 4 bases, the J end by 5 bases, with 21 bases between. Germline V gene lookup returns CDR1 SGHKS and CDR2 YYEKEE (reference sequence). For the CDR3, the DNA is TGTGCCAGCAGCCCGGGCGTGGGGGCGCTTATTGAGACCCAGTACTTC. Its protein product is CASSPGVGALIETQYF.

J is TRBJ2-1 and V is TRBV28, with 7 bases aligning to TRBD2. Trimming took 5 bases from V and 0 from J; bases not matched to a gene: 7. The germline CDR1 and CDR2 sequences are MDHEN and SYDVKM. This CDR3 comprises 16 residues. The CDR3 is CASSTTLAASYNEQFF. In DNA form, the CDR3 reads TGTGCCAGCAGTACCACCCTAGCGGCCTCCTACAATGAGCAGTTCTTC.

The chain uses TRBV4-1 and TRBJ2-1; weak D call: TRBD1 (6 bases). Trimming shortened V by 2 bases and J by 0 bases, and 20 bases separated the two germline ends. The CDR3 is 19 residues long. Per the germline V gene, CDR1 is MGHRA and CDR2 is YSYEKL. In nucleotides, the CDR3 is TGCGCCAGCAGCCAATTCAGGGGCGCTTCTCAGAACTCCTACAATGAGCAGTTCTTC. This gives the protein CASSQFRGASQNSYNEQFF.

V gene TRBV7-9 combines with J gene TRBJ1-4, with D uncertain. Trimming removed 5 bases from V and 5 bases from J, with 27 bases in between. This CDR3 comprises 19 residues. Germline-derived CDR1 and CDR2 are SEHNR and FQNEAQ (reference sequence). CDR3 loop: CASSQDYASPRRLNEKLFF. The CDR3, as DNA: TGTGCCAGCAGCCAGGACTACGCGTCCCCTCGTCGTCTCAATGAAAAACTGTTTTTT.

The chain is built from TRBV7-3 and TRBJ2-3; D possibly corresponds to TRBD2 (5 bases). CDR3 length: 13 amino acids. Trimming pared 2 bases from V and 5 bases from J, leaving 8 bases between. Germline-derived CDR1 and CDR2 are SGHTA and FQGTGA. The CDR3 spells CASSLSRGDTQYF. In nucleotides, the CDR3 is TGTGCCAGCAGCTTATCCCGGGGAGATACGCAGTATTTT. Full variable domain (rest looked up from reference TRBV7-3 and TRBJ2-3): GAGVSQTPSNKVTEKGKYVELRCDPISGHTALYWYRQSLGQGPEFLIYFQGTGAADDSGLPNDRFFAVRPEGSVSTLKIQRTERGDSAVYLCASSLSRGDTQYFGPGTRLTVL.

The CDR3 loop reads CASSSGQGNEKLFF. The CDR3 DNA reads as TGCGCCAGCAGTTCGGGACAGGGCAATGAAAAACTGTTTTTT. The chain uses TRBV10-2 and TRBJ1-4; TRBD1 matches 9 bases. This CDR3 has 14 residues. Germline CDR1 and CDR2: WSHSY and SAAADI. The J segment lost 5 bases and the V segment lost 5 bases, leaving 3 bases of the junction unmatched.

The genes are TRBV6-5 and TRBJ2-6, with D unresolved. V lost 7 bases, J lost 2 bases, and 6 bases lay in between. The CDR3 totals 13 residues. CDR1 is MNHEY and CDR2 is SVGAGI in the germline V gene. The DNA for the CDR3 is TGTGCCAGCACACTTCCTGGGGCCAACGTCCTGACTTTC. Translation: CASTLPGANVLTF.

The chain employs TRBV7-3 and TRBJ2-2, with 9 bases identical to TRBD2. Trimming at V came to 5 bases and at J to 1 base, leaving 2 bases not matched to a gene. The CDR3 is 15 residues long. Germline lookup yields CDR1 SGHTA and CDR2 FQGTGA. The CDR3 loop reads CASSRSGRNTGELFF. The CDR3 bases are TGTGCCAGCAGCCGTAGCGGGAGGAACACCGGGGAGCTGTTTTTT.

This clone was seen a few times. This sequence joins TRBV7-3 and TRBJ2-7; perhaps TRBD2 as D (5 bases). Trimming left V 5 bases short and J 7 bases short, with 12 bases between. CDR3 size: 12 residues. Germline V gene sequence: CDR1 SGHTA, CDR2 FQGTGA. The CDR3 protein is CASSTVRGEQYF. In DNA form, the CDR3 reads TGTGCCAGCAGCACAGTCCGGGGAGAGCAGTACTTC.

The V gene is TRBV11-2, the J gene TRBJ1-2, with 7 bases identical to TRBD1. Looked up from germline, CDR1 is SGHAT and CDR2 is FQNNGV. This CDR3 spans 14 amino acids. V lost 5 bases to trimming and J lost 5 bases; unmatched junction nucleotides: 8. DNA of the CDR3: TGTGCCAGCAGCCCCGAGGGACAGAGGTATGGCTACACCTTC. Residues: CASSPEGQRYGYTF.

This clone showed up just a few times. The chain combines TRBV6-8 with TRBJ1-5; TRBD1 agrees at 9 bases. The CDR3 is 14 residues long. CDR1 is MNHGY, CDR2 SAAAGT, per germline. V lost 5 bases to trimming and J lost 6 bases; unmatched junction nucleotides: 5. In DNA, the CDR3 is TGTGCCAGCAGTCCGGGACAGGGCACTCAGCCCCAGCATTTT. Its protein product is CASSPGQGTQPQHF.

V and J are TRBV3-1 (or the pseudogene TRBV3-2) and TRBJ1-1, with 9 positions matching TRBD1. The V gene end was trimmed by 1 base and the J gene end by 2 bases; junction bases not matched to a gene: 11. Per the germline V gene, CDR1 is LGHDT and CDR2 is YNNKEL (reference sequence). The CDR3 is 18 residues long. DNA of the CDR3: TGTGCCAGCAGCCAAGTTTTGGGACAGGGCCCTATCAACACTGAAGCTTTCTTT. This translates into CASSQVLGQGPINTEAFF.

The chain uses TRBV5-1 and TRBJ2-1; D is perhaps TRBD2 (6 bases). The germline V and J ends were trimmed by 4 bases and 0 bases, with 14 bases remaining between them. The CDR3 is made up of 16 amino acids. Germline V gene sequence: CDR1 SGHRS, CDR2 YFSETQ. The CDR3 nucleotides are TGCGCCAGCAGCCCTACAGGAGGGTCCTCCTACAATGAGCAGTTCTTC. This codes for CASSPTGGSSYNEQFF.

J is TRBJ1-1 and V is TRBV10-3, with a tentative D call TRBD1 (6 bases). Germline V lookup: CDR1 ENHRY, CDR2 SYGVKD. The CDR3 is made up of 13 amino acids. Trimming removed 0 bases at V and 6 bases at J, with 8 bases between. Here the CDR3 reads CAISESAGAEAFF. In nucleotides, the CDR3 is TGTGCCATCAGTGAGTCGGCAGGGGCTGAAGCTTTCTTT.